Shown below are 9 T cell receptor beta chains from a single sample sequenced in a study of T cell changes during pregnancy in multiple sclerosis. TCRdb keeps only in-frame clones here, not all; method: immunoSEQ multiplex PCR. This sample has fewer than 55,000 clones, with nearly 90% found just once. Specimen: peripheral blood, collected after pregnancy. Receptors were obtained from a female donor in good health, enrolled as a control in a pregnancy study.

The chain links TRBV14 to TRBJ1-1; D is unresolved. From germline, CDR1 is SGHDN and CDR2 FVKESK. The CDR3 contains 16 residues. V was clipped by 2 bases and J by 4 bases, with 17 bases between them. The CDR3 coding sequence is TGTGCCAGCAGCCAATATGCGGGGAGGTGGTCCACTGAAGCTTTCTTT. This gives the protein CASSQYAGRWSTEAFF. Based on the CDR3 plus reference TRBV14 and TRBJ1-1, the full variable domain is EAGVTQFPSHSVIEKGQTVTLRCDPISGHDNLYWYRRVMGKEIKFLLHFVKESKQDESGMPNNRFLAERTGGTYSTLKVQPAELEDSGVYFCASSQYAGRWSTEAFFGQGTRLTVV.

This clone was detected once. The chain is built from TRBV6-6 and TRBJ2-1; 10 nucleotides line up with TRBD2. V was pared by 0 bases and J by 6 bases, with 5 bases of the junction left unmatched. There are 16 residues in the CDR3. Germline CDR1 and CDR2: MNHNY and SVGAGI (reference sequence). The CDR3 sequence is CASSYSGASGGNEQFF. CDR3 nucleotide sequence: TGTGCCAGCAGTTACTCTGGGGCTAGCGGGGGCAATGAGCAGTTCTTC.

The chain joins TRBV25-1 to TRBJ1-5; TRBD1 matches at 7 bases. After removal of 1 base from V and 6 bases from J, the junction contained 3 bases not matched to a gene. Germline assignment: CDR1 MGHDK and CDR2 SYGVNS. The CDR3 is 14 residues long. This chain's CDR3 is CASSEWGDSQPQHF. The CDR3 region has the DNA TGTGCCAGCAGTGAATGGGGGGACAGTCAGCCCCAGCATTTT.

This clone was seen many times. Other DNA sequences from this sample encode an identical CDR3 as well. The chain employs TRBV5-1 and TRBJ1-1, with D perhaps matching TRBD1 (6 bases). With 3 bases removed from V and 2 bases from J, the gap between germline ends came to 8 bases. Germline values: CDR1 SGHRS, CDR2 YFSETQ. The CDR3 is 13 residues long. CDR3 residues: CASSSGQNTEAFF. As DNA, the CDR3 is TGCGCCAGCAGCTCGGGACAAAACACTGAAGCTTTCTTT. The full variable domain, in which reference TRBV5-1 and TRBJ1-1 provide the parts outside the CDR3, is KAGVTQTPRYLIKTRGQQVTLSCSPISGHRSVSWYQQTPGQGLQFLFEYFSETQRNKGNFPGRFSGRQFSNSRSEMNVSTLELGDSALYLCASSSGQNTEAFFGQGTRLTVV.

The J gene is TRBJ2-1, the V gene TRBV4-1; a weak D match, TRBD1 (6 bases). The CDR3 sequence is 15 residues long. The V and J ends lost 5 bases and 2 bases respectively, with 13 bases between them. Germline CDR1 reads MGHRA; CDR2 reads YSYEKL. The CDR3 DNA reads as TGCGCCAGCAGCTCTCAGGGGATAACCTACAATGAGCAGTTCTTC. Protein product: CASSSQGITYNEQFF.

The rearrangement links TRBV7-2 to TRBJ1-2; 8 bases line up with TRBD1. This CDR3 comprises 14 residues. Losses at the gene ends were 1 base for V and 8 bases for J; bases not matched to a gene: 6. Germline V lookup: CDR1 SGHTA, CDR2 FQGNSA. CDR3 in DNA: TGTGCCAGCAGCTTAGAAGTGACAGGGGCCGGCTACACCTTC. Translation: CASSLEVTGAGYTF.

The CDR3 region has the DNA TGCAGCGTTAGTGGAGGGACGATATACGAGCAGTACTTC. Protein product: CSVSGGTIYEQYF. The chain joins TRBV29-1 to TRBJ2-7; maybe TRBD2 (6 bases). CDR1 is SQVTM and CDR2 is ANQGSEA in the germline V gene. Trimming took 5 bases from V and 4 from J, leaving 15 bases between them. The CDR3 sequence is 13 residues long.

V gene TRBV5-1 combines with J gene TRBJ2-7; 8 bases align to TRBD2. This CDR3 spans 15 amino acids. Germline CDR1 SGHRS, CDR2 YFSETQ. Losses at the gene ends were 2 bases for V and 2 bases for J; bases not matched to a gene: 6. Here the CDR3 reads CASSFRSGGAYEQYF. The CDR3 DNA reads as TGCGCCAGCAGCTTTCGCAGCGGGGGAGCCTACGAGCAGTACTTC.

This chain uses TRBV5-6 with TRBJ1-3; TRBD1 matches at 9 bases. Germline CDR1 SGHDT, CDR2 YYEEEE. This CDR3 comprises 17 residues. Trimming took 0 bases from V and 2 from J; bases not matched to a gene: 6. The CDR3 sequence: CASSLGLTGGAGNTIYF. CDR3 coding DNA: TGTGCCAGCAGCTTGGGTCTAACAGGGGGCGCTGGAAACACCATATATTTT.